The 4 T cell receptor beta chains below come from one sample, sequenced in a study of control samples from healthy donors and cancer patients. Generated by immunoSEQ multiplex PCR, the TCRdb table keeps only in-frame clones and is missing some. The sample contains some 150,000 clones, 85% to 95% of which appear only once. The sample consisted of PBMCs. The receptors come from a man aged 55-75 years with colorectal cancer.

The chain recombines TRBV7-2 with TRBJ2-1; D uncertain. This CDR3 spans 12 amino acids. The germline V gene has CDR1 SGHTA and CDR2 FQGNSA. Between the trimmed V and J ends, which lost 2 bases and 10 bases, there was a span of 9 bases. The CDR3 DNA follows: TGTGCCAGCAGCTTAACCAAAATCGAGCAGTTCTTC. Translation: CASSLTKIEQFF.

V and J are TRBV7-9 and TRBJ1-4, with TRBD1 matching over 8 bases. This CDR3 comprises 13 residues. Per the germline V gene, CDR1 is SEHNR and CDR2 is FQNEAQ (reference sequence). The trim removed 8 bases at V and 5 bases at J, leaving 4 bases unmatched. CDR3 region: CASRTGRNEKLFF. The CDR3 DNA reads TGTGCCAGCCGGACAGGGCGAAATGAAAAACTGTTTTTT.

The CDR3: CASSRTGVGNQPQHF. The CDR3 DNA is TGTGCCAGCAGCCGGACAGGTGTGGGCAATCAGCCCCAGCATTTT. The V and J genes are TRBV7-2 and TRBJ1-5; the match to TRBD1 covers 7 bases. This CDR3 spans 15 amino acids. The germline V gene has CDR1 SGHTA and CDR2 FQGNSA. V was pared by 5 bases and J by 2 bases, with 6 bases of the junction left unmatched.

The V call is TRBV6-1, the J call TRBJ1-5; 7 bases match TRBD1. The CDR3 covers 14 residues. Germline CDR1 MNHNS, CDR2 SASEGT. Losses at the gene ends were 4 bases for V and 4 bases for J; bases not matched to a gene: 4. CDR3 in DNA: TGTGCCAGCAGTGGAGCACAGGGGAATCAGCCCCAGCATTTT. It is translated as CASSGAQGNQPQHF.